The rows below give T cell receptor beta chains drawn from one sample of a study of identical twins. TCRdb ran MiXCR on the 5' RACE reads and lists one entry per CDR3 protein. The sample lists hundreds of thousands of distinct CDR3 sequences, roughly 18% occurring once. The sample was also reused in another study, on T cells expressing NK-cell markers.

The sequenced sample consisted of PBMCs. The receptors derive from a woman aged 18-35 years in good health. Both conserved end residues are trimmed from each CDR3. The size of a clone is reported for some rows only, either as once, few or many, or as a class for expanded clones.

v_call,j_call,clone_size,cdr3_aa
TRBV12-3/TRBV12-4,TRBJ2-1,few,ASSQVTNEQF
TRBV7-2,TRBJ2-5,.,ASSRFGGEETQY
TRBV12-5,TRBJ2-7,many,ASDGLGGYEQY
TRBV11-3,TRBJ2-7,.,ASSLTSGADYEQY
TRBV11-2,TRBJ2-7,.,ASSFSDSSSYEQY
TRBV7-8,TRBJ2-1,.,ASSLRGGRSHNELF
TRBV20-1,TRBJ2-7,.,SARWAGVSEQY
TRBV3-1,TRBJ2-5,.,ASSQVAETQY
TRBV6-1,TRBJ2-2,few,ASRAGPYTGELF
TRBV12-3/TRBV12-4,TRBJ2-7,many,ASSLSFEQY
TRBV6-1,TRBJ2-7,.,ASSPRSGRDIVEQY
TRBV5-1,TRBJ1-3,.,ASSSTGDGNTIY
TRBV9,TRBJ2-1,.,ASSVRQGYNEQF
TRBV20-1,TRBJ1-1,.,STIPVHTEAF
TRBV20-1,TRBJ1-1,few,SALRARSTPEAF
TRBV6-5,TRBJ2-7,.,ASSYSGRGSSYEQY
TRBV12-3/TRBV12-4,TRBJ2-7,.,AGSFGPRYEQY
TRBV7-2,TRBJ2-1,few,ASSLVGLAGANEQF
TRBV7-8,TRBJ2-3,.,ASSFEGGPPRDTQY
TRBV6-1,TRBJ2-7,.,ASSMRGTAYEQY
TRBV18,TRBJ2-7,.,ASSSGQGGRNEQY
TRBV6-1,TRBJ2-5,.,ASRGPLGVETQY
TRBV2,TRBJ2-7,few,ASSEGRNVIYEQY